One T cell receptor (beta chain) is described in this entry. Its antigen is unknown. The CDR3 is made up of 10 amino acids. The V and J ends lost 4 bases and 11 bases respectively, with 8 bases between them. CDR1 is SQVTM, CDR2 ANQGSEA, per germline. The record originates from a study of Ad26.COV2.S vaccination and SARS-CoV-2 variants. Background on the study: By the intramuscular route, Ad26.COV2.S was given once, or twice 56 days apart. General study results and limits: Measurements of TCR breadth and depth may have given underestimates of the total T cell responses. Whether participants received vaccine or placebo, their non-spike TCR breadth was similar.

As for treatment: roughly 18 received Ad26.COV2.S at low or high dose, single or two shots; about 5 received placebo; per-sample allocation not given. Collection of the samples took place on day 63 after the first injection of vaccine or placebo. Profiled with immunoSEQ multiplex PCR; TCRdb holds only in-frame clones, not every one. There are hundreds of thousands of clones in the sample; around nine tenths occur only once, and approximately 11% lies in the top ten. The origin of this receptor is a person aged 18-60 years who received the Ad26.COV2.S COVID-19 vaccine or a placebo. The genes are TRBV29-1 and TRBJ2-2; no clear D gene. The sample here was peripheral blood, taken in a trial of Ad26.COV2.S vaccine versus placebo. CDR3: CSVGVGELFF. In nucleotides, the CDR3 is TGCAGCGTTGGGGTGGGAGAGCTGTTTTTT.